These 3 T cell receptor beta chains originate from one sample sequenced in a study of cytomegalovirus exposure and HLA in healthy donors. 13 Jbeta primers and 60 Vbeta primers were used for the PCR. Measured with immunoSEQ multiplex PCR; TCRdb has only the in-frame clones, and not every one. Of about 160,000 clones listed, 70% to 90% are singletons. Sequencing was performed on PBMCs. The receptors were gathered from a man aged 18 to 35 in good health and CMV-seropositive.

The J gene is TRBJ1-2, the V gene TRBV5-1; 9 bases fit TRBD1. The V segment lost 5 bases and the J segment 8 bases; nucleotides outside the gene matches: 10. Looked up from germline, CDR1 is SGHRS and CDR2 is YFSETQ. The CDR3 runs 14 residues. For the CDR3, the DNA is TGCGCCAGCAGACTACTACAGGGGGCAGGAGGCTACACCTTC. It translates to CASRLLQGAGGYTF.

This chain uses TRBV7-6 with TRBJ2-1; maybe TRBD1 (5 bases). Germline CDR1 is SGHVS and CDR2 is FNYEAQ. There are 16 residues in the CDR3. The V end lost 0 bases, the J end lost 5 bases, and 14 bases lay between the germline ends. DNA for the CDR3: TGTGCCAGCAGCTTAGCGCTAGGCCAGGGAAACAATGAGCAGTTCTTC. As protein: CASSLALGQGNNEQFF.

This chain joins TRBV10-3 and TRBJ2-1; D remains ambiguous. V shed 3 bases and J shed 7 bases, with 7 bases lying between them. The CDR3 runs to 12 residues. Looked up from germline, CDR1 is ENHRY and CDR2 is SYGVKD. The DNA of the CDR3 is TGTGCCATCAGTGATATCAGAAATGAGCAGTTCTTC. This encodes CAISDIRNEQFF.